This record covers a single T cell receptor beta chain. This may come from a read error, since a much larger clone is one base off. The data derive from a study of molecular identifiers for immune sequencing clone quantification. TCRdb processed the PCR reads anew with MiXCR; each CDR3 protein has one entry. There are over 70,000 distinct CDR3 sequences in the sample; roughly 25% occur only once, and roughly 0.76% lies in the top ten. Trimming took off 1 base at V and 1 base at J, with 14 bases between the two ends. This CDR3 contains 16 residues. Germline loops: CDR1 SGHDN, CDR2 FVKESK. The source material was naive CD8+ T cells from blood, with Jurkat cell RNA spiked in. Subset described: FACS-sorted CD8+CD4-CCR7+CD45RA+ naive T cells. This receptor was identified in a human donor in good health. Some libraries in this study had Jurkat cell RNA spiked in. The chain uses TRBV14 and TRBJ2-7; D is undetermined. The DNA of the CDR3 is TGTGCCAGCAGCCAAGGTGCCAGCGCGAGTTCCTACGAGCAGTACTTC. Protein sequence: CASSQGASASSYEQYF.